One T cell receptor beta chain is described in this entry. Sequenced by immunoSEQ multiplex PCR; TCRdb stores in-frame clones only, minus some. The sample shows about 140,000 clones, around 82% of them seen only once. These data belong to a study of blood T cell repertoires in COVID-19. CDR3 length: 15 residues. Germline lookup yields CDR1 MGHDK and CDR2 SYGVNS. V shed 1 base and J shed 8 bases, with 12 bases lying between them. This clonotype was sampled from a woman aged 55-69 years with acute or convalescent COVID-19. The sample was peripheral blood. This chain uses TRBV25-1 with TRBJ1-6; D call uncertain. The CDR3 protein is CASSESAGYDSPLHF. The CDR3 DNA sequence: TGTGCCAGCAGTGAATCAGCGGGTTATGATTCACCCCTCCACTTT.